What follows are 29 T cell receptor beta chains derived from one specimen sequenced in a study of CD8 T cells in Susac syndrome. Reverse transcription of roughly 0.5 to 1 ug RNA was performed with random hexamers. A single record per CDR3 protein comes from TCRdb applying MiXCR to the immunoSEQ multiplex PCR reads. The repertoire holds 100,000 to 150,000 distinct CDR3 sequences, with 65% to 90% as singletons. Sequencing was performed on CD8+ T cells from PBMCs. Receptor source: a human donor with multiple sclerosis.

V gene TRBV27 combines with J gene TRBJ1-5; 7 bases align to TRBD1. CDR3 size: 14 residues. V was clipped by 5 bases and J by 6 bases; unmatched bases: 7. Germline V lookup: CDR1 MNHEY, CDR2 SMNVEV (reference sequence). The CDR3 loop is CASSLQGYGQPQHF. As DNA, the CDR3 is TGTGCCAGCAGTCTACAGGGGTATGGTCAGCCCCAGCATTTT.

The rearrangement joins TRBV27 to TRBJ2-1; TRBD2 aligns across 7 bases. The CDR3 covers 16 residues. Germline-derived CDR1 and CDR2 are MNHEY and SMNVEV (reference sequence). Trimming cost V 0 bases and J 7 bases; bases outside gene matches: 9. The chain's CDR3 is CASSLSGRGPMNEQFF. The CDR3 DNA sequence: TGTGCCAGCAGTTTATCGGGGAGGGGCCCTATGAATGAGCAGTTCTTC.

This chain joins TRBV9 and TRBJ2-2; D ambiguous. The V end was cut by 4 bases, the J end by 2 bases, with 18 bases between. The CDR3 spans 17 residues. In germline, CDR1 is SGDLS, CDR2 YYNGEE. CDR3 coding DNA: TGTGCCAGCAGCCCCAATCATGACTGGTTTAACACCGGGGAGCTGTTTTTT. This sequence encodes CASSPNHDWFNTGELFF.

The J gene is TRBJ1-5, the V gene TRBV19, with D unresolved. V lost 4 bases and J 5 bases, leaving 12 bases between the germline ends. Germline V CDR1 and CDR2: LNHDA, SQIVND (reference sequence). This CDR3 is 14 amino acids long. CDR3 sequence (DNA): TGTGCCAGTAGTAGGGGAGGGCTTTATCAGCCCCAGCATTTT. This sequence encodes CASSRGGLYQPQHF.

V and J are TRBV30 and TRBJ2-1, with TRBD1 matching 8 bases. V lost 0 bases and J lost 2; bases outside the gene matches: 3. CDR3 size: 15 residues. Germline V gene data show CDR1 as GTSNPN and CDR2 as SVGIG (reference sequence). This chain's CDR3 is CAWSVLQGAYNEQFF. CDR3 bases: TGTGCCTGGAGTGTATTACAGGGGGCCTACAATGAGCAGTTCTTC. Together with reference TRBV30 and TRBJ2-1, the CDR3 gives the full variable domain: SQTIHQWPATLVQPVGSPLSLECTVEGTSNPNLYWYRQAAGRGLQLLFYSVGIGQISSEVPQNLSASRPQDRQFILSSKKLLLSDSGFYLCAWSVLQGAYNEQFFGPGTRLTVL.

The chain links TRBV2 to TRBJ2-1; TRBD2 matches at 11 bases. Germline V CDR1 and CDR2: SNHLY, FYNNEI. CDR3 length: 18 amino acids. V dropped 2 bases and J dropped 5; count of bases not matched to a gene: 11. CDR3 sequence reads: CASSEMFLVLAGDNEQFF. Here the CDR3 DNA reads TGTGCCAGCAGTGAAATGTTTCTGGTACTAGCGGGGGACAATGAGCAGTTCTTC.

The chain has TRBV20-1 and TRBJ2-5, with D unresolved. Looked up from germline, CDR1 is DFQATT and CDR2 is SNEGSKA (reference sequence). This CDR3 spans 15 amino acids. Trimming took off 0 bases at V and 5 bases at J, with 16 bases between the two ends. The CDR3 spells CSARDSRSGRETQYF. As DNA, the CDR3 is TGCAGTGCTAGAGATTCTAGGAGTGGTAGGGAGACCCAGTACTTC.

The J gene is TRBJ2-1, the V gene TRBV6-1; D remains ambiguous. The CDR3 runs to 13 residues. Trimming left V 1 base short and J 6 bases short, with 7 bases between. The V gene's germline CDR1 is MNHNS and CDR2 SASEGT. The chain's CDR3 is CASSEVRRNEQFF. The CDR3 region has the DNA TGTGCCAGCAGTGAAGTAAGACGCAATGAGCAGTTCTTC.

Remarks on this clonotype: Germline is not matched at one junction end, which may reflect a read error. The chain combines TRBV5-6 with TRBJ1-1; D unresolved. The CDR3 contains 11 residues. Per the germline V gene, CDR1 is SGHDT and CDR2 is YYEEEE. Here the CDR3 reads CASSRSLEVFF. The CDR3 coding sequence is TGTGCCAGCAGCCGCAGCCTCGAAGTTTTCTTT.

The chain has TRBV24-1 and TRBJ1-1; no definite D call. CDR3 length equals 13 residues. The ends were cut back, 1 base at V and 8 bases at J, with 10 bases in the middle. Germline V gene data show CDR1 as KGHDR and CDR2 as SFDVKD. CDR3 coding DNA: TGTGCCACCAGTGATTTAGGGAGATCCGAAGCTTTCTTT. Translation: CATSDLGRSEAFF.

This clonotype was seen more than once but under ten times. The genes are TRBV20-1 and TRBJ1-6, with TRBD1 as a possible D gene (5 bases). Trimming pared 2 bases from V and 7 bases from J, leaving 15 bases between. Germline CDR1 is DFQATT and CDR2 is SNEGSKA (reference sequence). The CDR3 contains 15 residues. The CDR3 coding sequence is TGCAGTGCTAGACCAGGGTGGGCAAAGAATTCACCCCTCCACTTT. It encodes CSARPGWAKNSPLHF.

The V gene is TRBV29-1, the J gene TRBJ2-7; possibly TRBD1 or TRBD2 for D (6 bases each). The CDR3 contains 12 residues. CDR1 SQVTM and CDR2 ANQGSEA come from the germline V gene. CDR3: CGGTFPPNEQYF. Here the CDR3 DNA reads TGCGGCGGGACATTCCCTCCAAACGAGCAGTACTTC.

The V call is TRBV20-1, the J call TRBJ1-2, with unresolved D. CDR1 and CDR2 from the germline V gene are DFQATT and SNEGSKA (reference sequence). The CDR3 is made up of 11 amino acids. With 5 bases removed from V and 5 bases from J, the gap between germline ends came to 9 bases. CDR3 in DNA: TGCAGTGCTCCAGAAGAGTATGGCTACACCTTC. This gives the protein CSAPEEYGYTF.

This sequence joins TRBV28 and TRBJ1-5; D not resolved. V was pared by 6 bases and J by 7 bases, with 16 bases between. The CDR3 loop spans 14 amino acids. Germline V gene lookup returns CDR1 MDHEN and CDR2 SYDVKM. The chain's CDR3 is CASSPRGRRQPQHF. The CDR3 nucleotides are TGTGCCAGCAGCCCCCGCGGCCGTAGACAGCCCCAGCATTTT.

V is TRBV12-3 or TRBV12-4 and J is TRBJ1-5; a possible D gene is TRBD1 (5 bases). This CDR3 has 15 amino acids. V was clipped by 4 bases and J by 7 bases, with 17 bases between them. CDR3: CASSSDSRDSQPQHF. The CDR3 DNA sequence: TGTGCCAGCAGTTCGGACTCTCGGGACTCACAGCCCCAGCATTTT.

The rearrangement links TRBV10-3 to TRBJ1-2, with 7 bases identical to TRBD1. Germline V gives CDR1 ENHRY, CDR2 SYGVKD. The CDR3 covers 16 residues. The J segment lost 1 base and the V segment lost 10 bases, leaving 15 bases of the junction unmatched. The CDR3 loop reads CATRDSEGALNYGYTF. DNA for the CDR3: TGTGCCACTAGGGACAGCGAGGGAGCCCTTAACTATGGCTACACCTTC.

The rearrangement links TRBV12-3 or TRBV12-4 to TRBJ2-5, with 9 bases identical to TRBD1. V was pared by 5 bases and J by 3 bases, with 4 bases of the junction left unmatched. The CDR3 loop spans 14 amino acids. CDR3 loop: CASSLGTGKETQYF. CDR3 sequence (DNA): TGTGCCAGCAGTCTCGGGACAGGGAAAGAGACCCAGTACTTC.

The chain combines TRBV9 with TRBJ1-2; D perhaps matches TRBD1 (5 bases). The V gene's germline CDR1 is SGDLS and CDR2 YYNGEE. V gave up 3 bases and J gave up 4 bases, with 16 bases separating them. The CDR3 length is 15 residues. The CDR3 sequence: CASSEGGDSAYGYTF. CDR3 nucleotides: TGTGCCAGCAGCGAGGGAGGCGACAGCGCCTATGGCTACACCTTC. The full variable domain, completed using reference TRBV9 and TRBJ1-2, is DSGVTQTPKHLITATGQRVTLRCSPRSGDLSVYWYQQSLDQGLQFLIQYYNGEERAKGNILERFSAQQFPDLHSELNLSSLELGDSALYFCASSEGGDSAYGYTFGSGTRLTVV.

The count of this clonotype is one. The V gene is TRBV2, the J gene TRBJ2-3; 13 bases are shared with TRBD2. The trim removed 8 bases at V and 0 bases at J, leaving 11 bases unmatched. This CDR3 spans 18 amino acids. Germline lookup yields CDR1 SNHLY and CDR2 FYNNEI. The CDR3 protein is CASGTRLAGGPSTDTQYF. The CDR3, as DNA: TGTGCCAGCGGCACCCGACTAGCGGGGGGACCAAGCACAGATACGCAGTATTTT. Full variable domain (rest looked up from reference TRBV2 and TRBJ2-3): EPEVTQTPSHQVTQMGQEVILRCVPISNHLYFYWYRQILGQKVEFLVSFYNNEISEKSEIFDDQFSVERPDGSNFTLKIRSTKLEDSAMYFCASGTRLAGGPSTDTQYFGPGTRLTVL.

The chain combines TRBV12-3 or TRBV12-4 with TRBJ2-2, with 10 nucleotides matching TRBD2. The J segment lost 0 bases and the V segment lost 7 bases, leaving 8 bases of the junction unmatched. The CDR3 is 17 amino acids. The CDR3 DNA follows: TGTGCCAGCAAAAGAGCGGGGGGGCCCGCGAACACCGGGGAGCTGTTTTTT. Its translation is CASKRAGGPANTGELFF.

The chain is built from TRBV6-5 and TRBJ1-1; D remains unclear. Trimming stripped 1 base from V and 3 bases from J, with 18 bases between. The CDR3 consists of 17 residues. Looked up from germline, CDR1 is MNHEY and CDR2 is SVGAGI. In nucleotides, the CDR3 is TGTGCCAGCAGTTACTTTGCCTTGGGTCGGGTGGACACTGAAGCTTTCTTT. Residues: CASSYFALGRVDTEAFF.

The CDR3 nucleotides are TGTGCCAGCAGTTTGACAGAGTCTGGGGCCAACGTCCTGACTTTC. Translated: CASSLTESGANVLTF. V and J are TRBV12-3 or TRBV12-4 and TRBJ2-6; a possible D gene is TRBD1 (5 bases). The V gene lost 3 bases and the J gene lost 1 base, with 7 bases spanning the gap. This CDR3 contains 15 residues.

This clonotype was recorded once. The chain carries TRBV2 and TRBJ2-7; tentative D call: TRBD2 (5 bases). Germline assignment: CDR1 SNHLY and CDR2 FYNNEI. Trimming pared 0 bases from V and 3 bases from J, leaving 12 bases between. The CDR3 length is 15 residues. CDR3 loop: CASSEASGINYEQYF. The CDR3 nucleotides are TGTGCCAGCAGTGAAGCGTCCGGGATTAACTACGAGCAGTACTTC.

This chain connects TRBV11-1 to TRBJ2-1; 9 bases are a match to TRBD2. J gave up 6 bases and V 7 bases, and 10 bases lay outside the gene matches. CDR3 size: 15 residues. The germline V gene encodes CDR1 SGHAT and CDR2 FQDESV (reference sequence). CDR3 region: CASTLGTSPSNEQFF. As DNA, the CDR3 is TGTGCCAGCACCCTCGGGACTAGCCCCTCCAATGAGCAGTTCTTC.

In its sample, this clonotype was seen once. This chain joins TRBV7-2 and TRBJ2-7, with TRBD2 as a possible D gene (6 bases). The length of the CDR3 is 16 residues. Looked up from germline, CDR1 is SGHTA and CDR2 is FQGNSA. V dropped 1 base and J dropped 6 bases, with 19 bases sitting between them. The CDR3 coding sequence is TGTGCCAGCAGCTTAGTCGGGGGTATCGGTCCCTTCGAGCAGTACGTC. Translated, it gives CASSLVGGIGPFEQYV.

There are a few counts of this clonotype. The chain carries TRBV4-3 and TRBJ2-1, with 7 bases aligning to TRBD2. The germline gives CDR1 LGHNA, CDR2 YSLEER. J gave up 3 bases and V 1 base, and 3 bases lay outside the gene matches. The CDR3 loop spans 15 amino acids. CDR3 nucleotides: TGCGCCAGCAGCCAAGGGCTAGCGGACTACAATGAGCAGTTCTTC. Its translation is CASSQGLADYNEQFF.

The rearrangement links TRBV12-3 or TRBV12-4 to TRBJ2-1, with D perhaps matching TRBD2 (5 bases). The V end lost 6 bases, the J end lost 8 bases, and 11 bases lay between the germline ends. The CDR3 has 12 amino acids. The CDR3 sequence is CASSEGLDEQFF. The DNA for the CDR3 is TGTGCCAGCAGCGAGGGCCTGGATGAGCAGTTCTTC.

The chain uses TRBV14 and TRBJ2-1; 11 nucleotides match TRBD2. CDR3 length: 13 amino acids. V lost 4 bases to trimming and J lost 9 bases; unmatched junction nucleotides: 2. Germline V gene sequence: CDR1 SGHDN, CDR2 FVKESK. The DNA of the CDR3 is TGTGCCAGCAGCCCACTAGCGGGAGCTGAGCAGTTCTTC. This sequence encodes CASSPLAGAEQFF.

The chain links TRBV10-3 to TRBJ1-3; the match to TRBD1 covers 9 bases. The germline gives CDR1 ENHRY, CDR2 SYGVKD. The ends lost 4 bases at V and 0 bases at J; junction bases unmatched: 10. The CDR3 length is 18 residues. The CDR3 region is CAISGVGQGSSSGNTIYF. As DNA, the CDR3 is TGTGCCATCAGTGGGGTTGGACAGGGGTCCTCCTCTGGAAACACCATATATTTT.